This TCR beta chain was sequenced in a study of T cell responses to AZD1222 COVID-19 vaccine. Overall study results and limits: There were mostly white British donors and more females than males, and clonal diversity was possibly underestimated.

Profiled with immunoSEQ multiplex PCR; TCRdb holds only in-frame clones, not every one. The data show about 130,000 clones, with around 90% seen just once and 1.5% to 1.8% held by the top ten. The ends were cut back, 6 bases at V and 4 bases at J, with 12 bases in the middle. Per germline, CDR1 KGHDR and CDR2 SFDVKD. The CDR3 consists of 15 residues. For this clone: Its antigen is undetermined.

Sequenced here: peripheral blood, sampled on day 0 of AZD1222 vaccination. The chain carries TRBV24-1 and TRBJ2-6; perhaps TRBD2 as D (6 bases). The origin of this receptor is an adult in good health. CDR3 nucleotide sequence: TGTGCCACCAGTACCGGGGGAAGAGGGGCCAACGTCCTGACTTTC. Amino acid sequence: CATSTGGRGANVLTF.